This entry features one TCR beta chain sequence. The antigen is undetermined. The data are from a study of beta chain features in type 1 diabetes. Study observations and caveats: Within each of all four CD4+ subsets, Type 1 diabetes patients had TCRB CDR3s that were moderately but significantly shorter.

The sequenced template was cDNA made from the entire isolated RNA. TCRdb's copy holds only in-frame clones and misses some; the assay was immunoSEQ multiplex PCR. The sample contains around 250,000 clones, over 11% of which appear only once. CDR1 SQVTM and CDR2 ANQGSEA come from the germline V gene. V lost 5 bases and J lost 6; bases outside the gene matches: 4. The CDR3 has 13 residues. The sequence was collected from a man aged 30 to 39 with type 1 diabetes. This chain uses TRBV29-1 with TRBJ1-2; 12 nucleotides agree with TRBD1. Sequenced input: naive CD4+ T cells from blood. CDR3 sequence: CSVRDRGLDGYTF. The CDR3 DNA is TGCAGCGTTAGGGACAGGGGGCTTGATGGCTACACCTTC.